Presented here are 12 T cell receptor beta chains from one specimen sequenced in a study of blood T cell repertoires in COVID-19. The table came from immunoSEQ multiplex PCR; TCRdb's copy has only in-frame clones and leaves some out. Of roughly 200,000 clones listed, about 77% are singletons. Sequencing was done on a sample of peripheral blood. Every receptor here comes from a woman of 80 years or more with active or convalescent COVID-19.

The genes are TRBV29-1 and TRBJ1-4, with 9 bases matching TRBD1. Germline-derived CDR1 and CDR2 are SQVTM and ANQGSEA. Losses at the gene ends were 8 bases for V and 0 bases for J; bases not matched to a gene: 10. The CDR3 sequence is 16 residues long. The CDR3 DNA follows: TGCAGCATACAGGGGGCACAGTCTGCAACTAATGAAAAACTGTTTTTT. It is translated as CSIQGAQSATNEKLFF.

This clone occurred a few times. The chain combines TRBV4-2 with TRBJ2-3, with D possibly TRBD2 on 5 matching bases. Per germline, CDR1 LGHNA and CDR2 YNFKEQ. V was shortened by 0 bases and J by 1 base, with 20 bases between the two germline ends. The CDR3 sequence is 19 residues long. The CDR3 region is CASSQDFVMGALGTDTQYF. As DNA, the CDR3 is TGTGCCAGCAGCCAAGATTTCGTAATGGGAGCCCTCGGCACAGATACGCAGTATTTT.

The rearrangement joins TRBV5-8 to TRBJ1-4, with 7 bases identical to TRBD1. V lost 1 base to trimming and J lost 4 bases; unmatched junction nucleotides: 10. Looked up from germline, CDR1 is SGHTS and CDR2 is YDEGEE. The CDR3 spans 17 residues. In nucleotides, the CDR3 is TGTGCCAGCAGCTTGATCCGACAGGGCTTTTATAATGAAAAACTGTTTTTT. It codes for CASSLIRQGFYNEKLFF.

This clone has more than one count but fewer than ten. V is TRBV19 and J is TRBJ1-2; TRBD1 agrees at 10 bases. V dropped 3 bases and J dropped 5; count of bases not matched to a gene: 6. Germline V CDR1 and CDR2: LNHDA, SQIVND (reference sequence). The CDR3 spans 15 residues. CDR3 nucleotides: TGTGCCAGTAGTATCCGACAGGGGGCATGGTATGGCTACACCTTC. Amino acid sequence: CASSIRQGAWYGYTF.

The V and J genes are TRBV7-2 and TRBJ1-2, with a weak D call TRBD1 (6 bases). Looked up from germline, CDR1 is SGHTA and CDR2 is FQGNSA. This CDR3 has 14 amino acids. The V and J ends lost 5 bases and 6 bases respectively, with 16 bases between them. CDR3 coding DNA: TGTGCCAGCAGCAAGAACAGGGCTGCCGATGGCTACACCTTC. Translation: CASSKNRAADGYTF.

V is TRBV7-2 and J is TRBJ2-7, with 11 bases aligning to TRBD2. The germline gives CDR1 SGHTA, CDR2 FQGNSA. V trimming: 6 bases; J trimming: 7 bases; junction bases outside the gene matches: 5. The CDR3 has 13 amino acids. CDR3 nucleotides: TGTGCCAGCAGTTTTCCTAGCGGGAGGGAGCAGTACTTC. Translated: CASSFPSGREQYF.

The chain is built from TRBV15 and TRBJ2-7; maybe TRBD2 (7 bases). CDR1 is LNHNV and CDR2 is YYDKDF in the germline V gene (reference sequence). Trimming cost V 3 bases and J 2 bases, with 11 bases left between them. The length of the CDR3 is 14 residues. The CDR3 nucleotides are TGTGCCACCAGCAGGAGGCGGGGGCCCTACGAGCAGTACTTC. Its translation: CATSRRRGPYEQYF.

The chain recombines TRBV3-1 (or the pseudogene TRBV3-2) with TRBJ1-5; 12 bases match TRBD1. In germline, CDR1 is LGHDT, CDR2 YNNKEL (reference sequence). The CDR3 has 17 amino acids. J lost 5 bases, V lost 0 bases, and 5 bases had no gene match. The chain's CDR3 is CASSQDFGTGGDQPQHF. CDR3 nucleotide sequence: TGTGCCAGCAGCCAAGATTTCGGGACAGGGGGCGATCAGCCCCAGCATTTT.

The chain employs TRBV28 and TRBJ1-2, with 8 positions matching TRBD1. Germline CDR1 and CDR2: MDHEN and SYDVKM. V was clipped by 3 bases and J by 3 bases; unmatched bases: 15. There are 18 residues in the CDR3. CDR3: CASSFSRVGRGRDYGYTF. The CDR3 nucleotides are TGTGCCAGCAGTTTTAGTCGCGTCGGCAGGGGGCGGGACTATGGCTACACCTTC.

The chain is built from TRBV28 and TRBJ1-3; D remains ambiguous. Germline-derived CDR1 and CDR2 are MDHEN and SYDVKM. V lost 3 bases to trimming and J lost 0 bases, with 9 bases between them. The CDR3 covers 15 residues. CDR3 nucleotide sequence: TGTGCCAGCAGTTTCAATCAGGACTCTGGAAACACCATATATTTT. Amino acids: CASSFNQDSGNTIYF.

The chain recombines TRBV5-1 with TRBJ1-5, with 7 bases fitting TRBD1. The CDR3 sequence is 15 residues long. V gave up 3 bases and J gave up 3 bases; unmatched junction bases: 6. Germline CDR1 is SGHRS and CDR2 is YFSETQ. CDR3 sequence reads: CASSWIGGNNQPQHF. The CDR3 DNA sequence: TGCGCCAGCAGCTGGATAGGGGGCAACAATCAGCCCCAGCATTTT.

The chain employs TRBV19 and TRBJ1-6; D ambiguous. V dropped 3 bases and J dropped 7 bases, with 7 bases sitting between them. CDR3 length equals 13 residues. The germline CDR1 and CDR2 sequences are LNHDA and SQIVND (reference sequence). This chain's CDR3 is CASSISRNSPLHF. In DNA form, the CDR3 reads TGTGCCAGTAGTATCAGCAGGAATTCACCCCTCCACTTT.